This T cell receptor beta chain was captured by sequencing in a study of T cell repertoires in cytomegalovirus infection. Study in general: The authors used CMV epitopes that were HLA-C-restricted (recently identified) and HLA-B-restricted (well studied). Public signatures in TCR beta pointed to CMV infection and matching HLA type. Study conclusions and caveats: Within the response measured ex vivo, HLA-C-restricted CMV-specific TCR beta clonotypes were dominant.

TCRdb passed the reads through MiXCR, listing each CDR3 protein once. The sample yields 680,000 or so distinct CDR3 sequences, around 35% seen once. Trimming pared 6 bases from V and 3 bases from J, leaving 11 bases between. The germline CDR1 and CDR2 sequences are MNHEY and SMNVEV (reference sequence). The CDR3 consists of 13 residues. Of note for this clonotype: Its antigen is as yet unknown.

The sample in question was cultured PBMCs, obtained from culture after CMV antigen stimulation. The rearrangement joins TRBV27 to TRBJ2-5; D may be TRBD1 (5 bases). The TCR comes from a human donor in good health (CMV status not recorded). Some clones in this sample may be carry-over from other donors' samples. As DNA, the CDR3 is TGTGCCAGCAGCCTCCGACAGAAAGAGACCCAGTACTTC. This sequence encodes CASSLRQKETQYF.